Listed here are 29 T cell receptor beta chains from one sample, sequenced in a study of blood T cell repertoires in COVID-19. Profiled with immunoSEQ multiplex PCR; TCRdb holds only in-frame clones, not every one. This table holds around 100,000 clones, 90% found once. Sequenced: peripheral blood. These receptors were collected from a man in his forties or fifties with acute or convalescent COVID-19.

This clone was observed a few times. The chain is built from TRBV3-1 (or the pseudogene TRBV3-2) and TRBJ1-2; possible D gene TRBD1, 5 bases. This CDR3 region has 14 residues. Germline CDR1 and CDR2: LGHDT and YNNKEL (reference sequence). The V and J ends lost 6 bases and 4 bases respectively, with 15 bases between them. The CDR3 region has the DNA TGTGCCAGCAGTCGCCAGAAAGGGGTCTATGGCTACACCTTC. Residues: CASSRQKGVYGYTF.

V and J are TRBV11-3 and TRBJ2-7; the match to TRBD1 covers 8 bases. V shed 5 bases, J shed 2 bases, and the junction held 8 bases outside the gene matches. Germline CDR1 SGHNT, CDR2 YENEEA. The CDR3 is made up of 15 amino acids. CDR3 loop: CASSPRQGPTYEQYF. The CDR3 DNA reads as TGTGCCAGCAGCCCCCGACAGGGGCCGACCTACGAGCAGTACTTC.

The gene calls are TRBV14 and TRBJ2-7; D uncertain. The germline V gene encodes CDR1 SGHDN and CDR2 FVKESK. V lost 1 base to trimming and J lost 9 bases, with 10 bases between them. The CDR3 has 12 residues. CDR3 sequence (DNA): TGTGCCAGCAGCCAAGGTCGACATCGGCAGTACTTC. Amino acids: CASSQGRHRQYF.

The chain joins TRBV13 to TRBJ2-7, with TRBD1 identical over 9 bases. The CDR3 totals 15 residues. V was clipped by 2 bases and J by 5 bases; unmatched bases: 7. Germline-derived CDR1 and CDR2 are PRHDT and FYEKMQ (reference sequence). CDR3 in amino acids: CASSLKGQGFNEQYF. CDR3 bases: TGTGCCAGCAGCTTAAAAGGACAGGGGTTCAACGAGCAGTACTTC.

This clone was counted once. The rearrangement uses TRBV5-1 and TRBJ1-2; 8 bases map to TRBD1. The CDR3 is 14 residues long. Trimming cost V 4 bases and J 4 bases; bases outside gene matches: 6. Germline-derived CDR1 and CDR2 are SGHRS and YFSETQ. Written as DNA, the CDR3 is TGCGCCAGCAGCAAGGACAGGGTAGGCTATGGCTACACCTTC. Translating it yields CASSKDRVGYGYTF.

The chain couples TRBV19 to TRBJ1-5; 10 nucleotides align to TRBD1. This CDR3 contains 20 residues. The trim removed 9 bases at V and 0 bases at J, leaving 20 bases unmatched. CDR1 LNHDA and CDR2 SQIVND come from the germline V gene (reference sequence). CDR3 bases: TGTGCCAGCCCTCGCGACAGGGGGCCGACCAGATTTACTAGCAATCAGCCCCAGCATTTT. This translates into CASPRDRGPTRFTSNQPQHF. Using reference TRBV19 and TRBJ1-5 for the parts outside the CDR3, the full variable domain is DGGITQSPKYLFRKEGQNVTLSCEQNLNHDAMYWYRQDPGQGLRLIYYSQIVNDFQKGDIAEGYSVSREKKESFPLTVTSAQKNPTAFYLCASPRDRGPTRFTSNQPQHFGDGTRLSIL.

This clone was observed a single time. The V call is TRBV10-3, the J call TRBJ2-1, with D tentatively TRBD2 (5 bases). V was trimmed by 4 bases and J by 7 bases, leaving 17 bases between them. The CDR3 consists of 15 residues. Germline V gene lookup returns CDR1 ENHRY and CDR2 SYGVKD. This chain's CDR3 is CAISVERAGGNEQFF. Written as DNA, the CDR3 is TGTGCCATCAGTGTTGAGAGGGCCGGAGGAAATGAGCAGTTCTTC.

V is TRBV6-6 and J is TRBJ2-7; unclear D gene. The V end lost 1 base, the J end lost 2 bases, and 9 bases lay between the germline ends. The CDR3 length is 14 residues. The germline gives CDR1 MNHNY, CDR2 SVGAGI (reference sequence). The DNA of the CDR3 is TGTGCCAGCAGTTACTTTCATACTACCTACGAGCAGTACTTC. Translation gives CASSYFHTTYEQYF.

This clone was seen just once. The chain uses TRBV11-2 and TRBJ2-5; the match to TRBD2 covers 10 bases. The CDR3 spans 18 residues. V lost 3 bases, J lost 0 bases, and 10 bases stayed unmatched. In germline, CDR1 is SGHAT, CDR2 FQNNGV. The CDR3 is CASSLVTGTSGNQETQYF. CDR3 sequence (DNA): TGTGCCAGCAGCTTGGTGACGGGCACTAGCGGGAACCAAGAGACCCAGTACTTC. The whole variable domain, filled in from reference TRBV11-2 and TRBJ2-5, reads EAGVAQSPRYKIIEKRQSVAFWCNPISGHATLYWYQQILGQGPKLLIQFQNNGVVDDSQLPKDRFSAERLKGVDSTLKIQPAKLEDSAVYLCASSLVTGTSGNQETQYFGPGTRLLVL.

The chain combines TRBV19 with TRBJ1-4; D is uncertain. Trimming left V 3 bases short and J 4 bases short, with 12 bases between. The CDR3 sequence is 15 residues long. The germline V gene encodes CDR1 LNHDA and CDR2 SQIVND (reference sequence). The CDR3 spells CASSMSGSGNEKLFF. In DNA, the CDR3 is TGTGCCAGTAGTATGTCTGGCAGCGGTAATGAAAAACTGTTTTTT. The full variable domain, with the rest looked up from reference TRBV19 and TRBJ1-4, is DGGITQSPKYLFRKEGQNVTLSCEQNLNHDAMYWYRQDPGQGLRLIYYSQIVNDFQKGDIAEGYSVSREKKESFPLTVTSAQKNPTAFYLCASSMSGSGNEKLFFGSGTQLSVL.

The chain carries TRBV11-2 and TRBJ2-3; a weak D match, TRBD2 (5 bases). The CDR3 totals 15 residues. Deletions cut 5 bases from V and 3 bases from J, with 15 bases between. CDR1 is SGHAT and CDR2 is FQNNGV in the germline V gene. The CDR3 loop reads CASSHQLGGTDTQYF. The CDR3 coding sequence is TGTGCCAGCAGCCACCAACTTGGAGGTACAGATACGCAGTATTTT.

This clone was recorded once. The chain links TRBV6-5 to TRBJ2-3; TRBD1 aligns across 7 bases. Germline V gives CDR1 MNHEY, CDR2 SVGAGI. The CDR3 length is 15 residues. J was trimmed by 4 bases and V by 2 bases; bases with no gene match: 6. The CDR3 region is CASSYGDRVPDTQYF. CDR3 sequence (DNA): TGTGCCAGCAGTTACGGGGACAGAGTCCCAGATACGCAGTATTTT.

The chain joins TRBV30 to TRBJ1-4, with 8 bases fitting TRBD1. Germline V gene sequence: CDR1 GTSNPN, CDR2 SVGIG (reference sequence). This CDR3 is built from 13 residues. Germline trimming cut 3 bases from V and 5 bases from J; bases unmatched to any gene: 2. The CDR3 nucleotides are TGTGCCTGGAGCAGGGGGCAAAATGAAAAACTGTTTTTT. This codes for CAWSRGQNEKLFF. The complete variable domain, with remaining parts taken from reference TRBV30 and TRBJ1-4, reads SQTIHQWPATLVQPVGSPLSLECTVEGTSNPNLYWYRQAAGRGLQLLFYSVGIGQISSEVPQNLSASRPQDRQFILSSKKLLLSDSGFYLCAWSRGQNEKLFFGSGTQLSVL.

The chain couples TRBV19 to TRBJ2-1; 8 bases line up with TRBD2. Germline values: CDR1 LNHDA, CDR2 SQIVND (reference sequence). This CDR3 has 15 amino acids. The V gene end was trimmed by 5 bases and the J gene end by 5 bases; junction bases not matched to a gene: 8. In nucleotides, the CDR3 is TGTGCCAGTAGTCGCCTTGCGGGAGGAAACAATGAGCAGTTCTTC. Protein sequence: CASSRLAGGNNEQFF.

CDR3 nucleotides: TGTGCCAGCAGTGTCGGACAGGGCCGATCACCCCTCCACTTT. Protein product: CASSVGQGRSPLHF. This sequence joins TRBV2 and TRBJ1-6, with TRBD1 identical over 8 bases. The V segment lost 4 bases and the J segment 10 bases; nucleotides outside the gene matches: 6. The CDR3 is made up of 14 amino acids. The germline CDR1 and CDR2 sequences are SNHLY and FYNNEI.

V gene TRBV10-3 combines with J gene TRBJ2-3; D remains unclear. The CDR3 runs 11 residues. Trimming removed 10 bases at V and 5 bases at J, with 10 bases between. Germline CDR1 is ENHRY and CDR2 is SYGVKD. The CDR3 is CATTTKDTQYF. As DNA, the CDR3 is TGTGCCACTACGACAAAAGATACGCAGTATTTT.

This clone was detected once. CDR3 protein: CASSLLVGDFYNSPLHF. CDR3 DNA: TGTGCCAGCAGTTTACTCGTCGGGGATTTTTATAATTCACCCCTCCACTTT. The chain is built from TRBV27 and TRBJ1-6, with no clear D. Trimming cost V 2 bases and J 4 bases, with 15 bases left between them. Germline loops: CDR1 MNHEY, CDR2 SMNVEV (reference sequence). The CDR3 runs 17 residues.

The chain has TRBV7-9 and TRBJ1-4; the match to TRBD1 covers 11 bases. The CDR3 covers 14 residues. Germline V CDR1 and CDR2: SEHNR, FQNEAQ (reference sequence). V gave up 5 bases and J gave up 7 bases; unmatched junction bases: 3. The CDR3 DNA follows: TGTGCCAGCAGCCTGGGACAGGGGGGTGAAAAACTGTTTTTT. Translating it yields CASSLGQGGEKLFF.

V is TRBV6-5 and J is TRBJ2-7; 7 bases agree with TRBD2. CDR1 MNHEY and CDR2 SVGAGI come from the germline V gene. Trimming cost V 2 bases and J 2 bases; bases outside gene matches: 6. The length of the CDR3 is 15 residues. The CDR3 DNA follows: TGTGCCAGCAGTTACGGTAGCGGGCCGACCTACGAGCAGTACTTC. Translated: CASSYGSGPTYEQYF.

The table lists this clone with a count of one. This chain joins TRBV5-4 and TRBJ1-2; perhaps TRBD1 as D (5 bases). Germline V gives CDR1 SGHNT, CDR2 YYREEE (reference sequence). CDR3 length equals 15 residues. V lost 0 bases, J lost 6 bases, and 15 bases lay in between. In nucleotides, the CDR3 is TGTGCCAGCAGCTTGGCACAGGCGGGGTGGAATGGCTACACCTTC. Protein sequence: CASSLAQAGWNGYTF.

This sequence joins TRBV30 and TRBJ1-2, with D uncertain. Between the trimmed V and J ends, which lost 5 bases and 8 bases, there was a span of 15 bases. CDR1 is GTSNPN, CDR2 SVGIG, per germline (reference sequence). This CDR3 is 12 amino acids long. The CDR3 nucleotides are TGTGCCTGGGTGCGGGGAATTTTGGGCTACACCTTC. Translated, it gives CAWVRGILGYTF. The variable domain in full, completed from reference TRBV30 and TRBJ1-2, reads SQTIHQWPATLVQPVGSPLSLECTVEGTSNPNLYWYRQAAGRGLQLLFYSVGIGQISSEVPQNLSASRPQDRQFILSSKKLLLSDSGFYLCAWVRGILGYTFGSGTRLTVV.

The chain combines TRBV9 with TRBJ2-1; 7 bases are shared with TRBD2. J was trimmed by 9 bases and V by 4 bases; bases with no gene match: 13. Germline V lookup: CDR1 SGDLS, CDR2 YYNGEE. The CDR3 is 15 residues long. CDR3 sequence reads: CASSPGGGYRSEQFF. CDR3 sequence (DNA): TGTGCCAGCAGCCCTGGGGGGGGTTATAGGAGTGAGCAGTTCTTC. The full variable domain, completed using reference TRBV9 and TRBJ2-1, is DSGVTQTPKHLITATGQRVTLRCSPRSGDLSVYWYQQSLDQGLQFLIQYYNGEERAKGNILERFSAQQFPDLHSELNLSSLELGDSALYFCASSPGGGYRSEQFFGPGTRLTVL.

This clone came up a few times. The rearrangement uses TRBV27 and TRBJ1-2; possible D gene TRBD1, 5 bases. Per the germline V gene, CDR1 is MNHEY and CDR2 is SMNVEV (reference sequence). This CDR3 contains 16 residues. V was trimmed by 2 bases and J by 0 bases, leaving 13 bases between them. The CDR3 region is CASSLRSGTPNYGYTF. Written as DNA, the CDR3 is TGTGCCAGCAGTTTAAGGAGTGGGACTCCTAACTATGGCTACACCTTC.

This clone was seen a single time. This chain joins TRBV30 and TRBJ2-5, with 9 bases fitting TRBD1. Germline loops: CDR1 GTSNPN, CDR2 SVGIG (reference sequence). This CDR3 contains 15 residues. V was pared by 0 bases and J by 5 bases, with 7 bases of the junction left unmatched. CDR3 amino acids: CAWSVRGQGTETQYF. The DNA for the CDR3 is TGTGCCTGGAGTGTTAGGGGACAGGGTACTGAGACCCAGTACTTC.

The chain employs TRBV19 and TRBJ2-3, with D possibly TRBD1 on 5 matching bases. CDR1 LNHDA and CDR2 SQIVND come from the germline V gene (reference sequence). This CDR3 comprises 16 residues. V shed 3 bases and J shed 5 bases, with 18 bases lying between them. The CDR3 region is CASSIRAGHKGDTQYF. In DNA form, the CDR3 reads TGTGCCAGTAGTATTCGGGCAGGGCATAAGGGAGATACGCAGTATTTT.

The chain combines TRBV7-2 with TRBJ2-5; no clear D gene. Germline CDR1 and CDR2: SGHTA and FQGNSA. The V and J ends lost 1 base and 6 bases respectively, with 9 bases between them. The CDR3 is 13 amino acids. The CDR3 sequence is CASSLGALKTQYF. For the CDR3, the DNA is TGTGCCAGCAGCTTAGGCGCCTTGAAGACCCAGTACTTC.

Written as DNA, the CDR3 is TGTGCCAGCAGCGTCGGACTTCCCGAAGAGACCCAGTACTTC. This translates into CASSVGLPEETQYF. The chain recombines TRBV9 with TRBJ2-5; maybe TRBD2 (5 bases). Trimming left V 2 bases short and J 3 bases short, with 11 bases between. CDR1 SGDLS and CDR2 YYNGEE come from the germline V gene. This CDR3 is built from 14 residues. The full variable domain, rest sourced from reference TRBV9 and TRBJ2-5, is DSGVTQTPKHLITATGQRVTLRCSPRSGDLSVYWYQQSLDQGLQFLIQYYNGEERAKGNILERFSAQQFPDLHSELNLSSLELGDSALYFCASSVGLPEETQYFGPGTRLLVL.

This chain links TRBV6-4 with TRBJ2-1, with 10 positions matching TRBD2. This CDR3 contains 13 residues. Germline V gene data show CDR1 as MRHNA and CDR2 as SNTAGT. Unmatched junction bases numbered 4, after V lost 4 bases and J lost 10 bases. CDR3 in amino acids: CASSVTSGIEQFF. Here the CDR3 DNA reads TGTGCCAGCAGTGTCACTAGCGGGATAGAGCAGTTCTTC.

The chain is built from TRBV3-1 (or the pseudogene TRBV3-2) and TRBJ2-4, with 8 bases that match TRBD1. The CDR3 contains 14 residues. CDR1 LGHDT and CDR2 YNNKEL come from the germline V gene (reference sequence). With V trimmed by 4 bases and J by 7 bases, 6 bases remained unmatched. The CDR3 DNA reads TGTGCCAGCAGCCTTCGGACAGGGCAGAACATTCAGTACTTC. It is translated as CASSLRTGQNIQYF.